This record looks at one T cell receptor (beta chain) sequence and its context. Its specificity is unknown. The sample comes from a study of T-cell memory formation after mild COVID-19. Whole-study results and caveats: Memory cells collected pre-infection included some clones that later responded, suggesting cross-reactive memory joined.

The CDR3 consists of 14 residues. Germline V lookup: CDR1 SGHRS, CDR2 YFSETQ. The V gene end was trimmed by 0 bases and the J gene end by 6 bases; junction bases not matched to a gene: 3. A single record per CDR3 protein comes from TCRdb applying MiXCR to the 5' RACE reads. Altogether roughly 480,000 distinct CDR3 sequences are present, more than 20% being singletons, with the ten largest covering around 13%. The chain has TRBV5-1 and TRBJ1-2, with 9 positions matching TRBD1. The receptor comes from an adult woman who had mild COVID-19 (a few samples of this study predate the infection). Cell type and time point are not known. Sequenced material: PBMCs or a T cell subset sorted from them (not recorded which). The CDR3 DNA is TGCGCCAGCAGCTTGGCCCGGACAGGGGATGGCTACACCTTC. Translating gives CASSLARTGDGYTF.